The 27 T cell receptor beta chains given below trace back to one sample, sequenced in a study of T cell responses to AZD1222 COVID-19 vaccine. Method: immunoSEQ multiplex PCR; TCRdb's copy keeps in-frame clones and lacks some. This table holds roughly 160,000 clones, roughly 88% found once. This specimen consisted of peripheral blood, obtained 28 days after the second AZD1222 dose. The receptor source for this set is an adult who received the AZD1222 COVID-19 vaccine.

The chain combines TRBV5-5 with TRBJ1-3, with unresolved D. Germline assignment: CDR1 SGHKS and CDR2 YYEKEE (reference sequence). The V gene lost 0 bases and the J gene lost 2 bases, with 6 bases spanning the gap. The CDR3 contains 14 residues. CDR3 DNA sequence: TGTGCCAGCAGCTTGGGCAACACTGGAAACACCATATATTTT. Translation: CASSLGNTGNTIYF.

This clone is a singleton in its sample. This chain connects TRBV14 to TRBJ1-2, with TRBD1 matching over 7 bases. The CDR3 is 14 residues long. The trim removed 3 bases at V and 6 bases at J, leaving 7 bases unmatched. Germline V gene lookup returns CDR1 SGHDN and CDR2 FVKESK. The CDR3 spells CASSQSTGMNGYTF. As DNA, the CDR3 is TGTGCCAGCAGCCAGTCGACAGGGATGAATGGCTACACCTTC. Together with reference TRBV14 and TRBJ1-2, the CDR3 gives the full variable domain: EAGVTQFPSHSVIEKGQTVTLRCDPISGHDNLYWYRRVMGKEIKFLLHFVKESKQDESGMPNNRFLAERTGGTYSTLKVQPAELEDSGVYFCASSQSTGMNGYTFGSGTRLTVV.

The CDR3 DNA is TGTGCCAGCAAGGGGAGGGACGCACACTCTGGGGCCAACGTCCTGACTTTC. Translation gives CASKGRDAHSGANVLTF. The chain is built from TRBV9 and TRBJ2-6, with TRBD2 identical over 7 bases. Per germline, CDR1 SGDLS and CDR2 YYNGEE. The CDR3 is made up of 17 amino acids. V gave up 6 bases and J gave up 0 bases; unmatched junction bases: 9.

The chain carries TRBV14 and TRBJ2-2; D gene ambiguous. Deletions cut 4 bases from V and 0 bases from J, with 9 bases between. CDR1 and CDR2 from the germline V gene are SGHDN and FVKESK. This CDR3 is built from 15 residues. CDR3 residues: CASSLTFANTGELFF. The CDR3 DNA reads as TGTGCCAGCAGCCTTACTTTTGCGAACACCGGGGAGCTGTTTTTT.

The chain recombines TRBV28 with TRBJ1-2, with TRBD1 as a possible D gene (6 bases). The ends were cut back, 10 bases at V and 6 bases at J, with 15 bases in the middle. The length of the CDR3 is 12 residues. Germline-derived CDR1 and CDR2 are MDHEN and SYDVKM. For the CDR3, the DNA is TGTGCCACCCAGGGGAGTTGGGATGGCTACACCTTC. As protein: CATQGSWDGYTF.

This clone was detected only once. The chain links TRBV9 to TRBJ2-3; TRBD1 or TRBD2 may be the D gene (5 bases each). V gave up 1 base and J gave up 3 bases, with 9 bases separating them. Germline CDR1 SGDLS, CDR2 YYNGEE. The CDR3 spans 14 residues. CDR3 DNA: TGTGCCAGCAGCGTATCCGGGACGACAGATACGCAGTATTTT. Protein: CASSVSGTTDTQYF.

This chain connects TRBV19 to TRBJ1-2, with 9 bases aligning to TRBD1. The CDR3 covers 14 residues. Germline V CDR1 and CDR2: LNHDA, SQIVND (reference sequence). V lost 4 bases and J lost 7; bases outside the gene matches: 7. CDR3 region: CASSKGQGVAGYTF. DNA of the CDR3: TGTGCCAGTAGTAAGGGACAGGGTGTGGCTGGCTACACCTTC.

The gene calls are TRBV5-1 and TRBJ2-5; 8 bases map to TRBD2. The CDR3 length is 15 residues. CDR1 and CDR2 from the germline V gene are SGHRS and YFSETQ. The V segment lost 5 bases and the J segment 2 bases; nucleotides outside the gene matches: 8. CDR3 loop: CASSTAPSGQETQYF. CDR3 nucleotides: TGCGCCAGCAGTACCGCTCCTAGCGGGCAAGAGACCCAGTACTTC.

On this clone: This sample includes further DNA sequences coding for the same CDR3. The J gene is TRBJ1-3, the V gene TRBV9, with D hard to call. Trimming removed 0 bases from V and 4 bases from J, with 2 bases in between. Germline V CDR1 and CDR2: SGDLS, YYNGEE. The CDR3 is 12 amino acids. CDR3 sequence reads: CASSVEGNTIYF. For the CDR3, the DNA is TGTGCCAGCAGCGTAGAGGGAAACACCATATATTTT.

This chain joins TRBV6-5 and TRBJ1-3; TRBD1 might be the D (5 bases). V gave up 8 bases and J gave up 0 bases, with 11 bases separating them. The V gene's germline CDR1 is MNHEY and CDR2 SVGAGI. The CDR3 consists of 14 residues. This CDR3 reads CASGTGDSGNTIYF. The CDR3 bases are TGTGCCAGCGGAACGGGGGACTCTGGAAACACCATATATTTT.

The V call is TRBV5-1, the J call TRBJ1-1; 7 bases fit TRBD1. CDR3 length: 16 amino acids. Trimming removed 6 bases from V and 2 bases from J; junction bases left unmatched: 13. Germline V gene lookup returns CDR1 SGHRS and CDR2 YFSETQ. The CDR3 DNA follows: TGCGCCAGCACCCAACAGGGGACTATCCCAAACACTGAAGCTTTCTTT. It specifies CASTQQGTIPNTEAFF.

The V and J genes are TRBV10-3 and TRBJ2-5; D remains ambiguous. Trimming stripped 0 bases from V and 6 bases from J, with 2 bases between. This CDR3 has 11 amino acids. The V gene's germline CDR1 is ENHRY and CDR2 SYGVKD. CDR3 in DNA: TGTGCCATCAGTGAGTCGAAGACCCAGTACTTC. This sequence encodes CAISESKTQYF.

This clone was counted once. The rearrangement uses TRBV7-9 and TRBJ1-5, with D unresolved. The V and J ends lost 2 bases and 4 bases respectively, with 6 bases between them. The CDR3 covers 13 residues. Germline assignment: CDR1 SEHNR and CDR2 FQNEAQ (reference sequence). CDR3 protein: CASSLRENQPQHF. The DNA for the CDR3 is TGTGCCAGCAGCTTAAGGGAAAATCAGCCCCAGCATTTT.

The rearrangement joins TRBV11-2 to TRBJ2-2, with D tentatively TRBD1 (6 bases). CDR3 size: 13 residues. Germline values: CDR1 SGHAT, CDR2 FQNNGV. The V end lost 5 bases, the J end lost 7 bases, and 11 bases lay between the germline ends. This CDR3 is CASSMTGIGELFF. DNA of the CDR3: TGTGCCAGCAGCATGACAGGAATCGGGGAGCTGTTTTTT.

The V gene is TRBV30, the J gene TRBJ1-1; weak D call: TRBD1 (6 bases). Germline values: CDR1 GTSNPN, CDR2 SVGIG (reference sequence). The V gene lost 5 bases and the J gene lost 6 bases, with 16 bases spanning the gap. The CDR3 covers 13 residues. CDR3 amino acids: CAWETTGRSEAFF. The CDR3 DNA reads as TGTGCCTGGGAAACGACAGGAAGGTCTGAAGCTTTCTTT.

The chain links TRBV7-9 to TRBJ1-2, with D possibly TRBD1 on 5 matching bases. The V gene's germline CDR1 is SEHNR and CDR2 FQNEAQ (reference sequence). There are 15 residues in the CDR3. The ends were cut back, 5 bases at V and 8 bases at J, with 21 bases in the middle. The CDR3 spells CASSPPLLGGYGYTF. The DNA for the CDR3 is TGTGCCAGCAGCCCCCCCTTACTGGGGGGATACGGCTACACCTTC.

V gene TRBV7-9 combines with J gene TRBJ1-1; D is ambiguous. V was pared by 1 base and J by 6 bases, with 21 bases between. The germline V gene encodes CDR1 SEHNR and CDR2 FQNEAQ (reference sequence). CDR3 length: 17 amino acids. This CDR3 is CASSLDSSVPDGAEAFF. The CDR3 region has the DNA TGTGCCAGCAGCTTAGATTCTTCGGTGCCGGACGGGGCTGAAGCTTTCTTT.

The rearrangement uses TRBV7-2 and TRBJ1-2; D gene uncertain. V was pared by 1 base and J by 5 bases, with 11 bases between. The length of the CDR3 is 14 residues. Germline-derived CDR1 and CDR2 are SGHTA and FQGNSA. CDR3 bases: TGTGCCAGCAGCTTAGTGGACCGCCTATATGGCTACACCTTC. Protein product: CASSLVDRLYGYTF.

V is TRBV6-5 and J is TRBJ1-3; D is perhaps TRBD1 (5 bases). V was trimmed by 5 bases and J by 4 bases, leaving 6 bases between them. This CDR3 is built from 12 residues. Germline lookup yields CDR1 MNHEY and CDR2 SVGAGI. CDR3 amino acids: CASSRQGNTIYF. CDR3 nucleotide sequence: TGTGCCAGCAGTAGACAGGGAAACACCATATATTTT.

The CDR3 region is CASSYRDGTDTQYF. CDR3 bases: TGTGCCAGCAGTTACAGGGATGGAACAGATACGCAGTATTTT. V is TRBV6-6 and J is TRBJ2-3; D gene ambiguous. Trimming took off 2 bases at V and 3 bases at J, with 9 bases between the two ends. From germline, CDR1 is MNHNY and CDR2 SVGAGI (reference sequence). The CDR3 has 14 amino acids.

V and J are TRBV30 and TRBJ1-1; no definite D call. V was pared by 1 base and J by 1 base, with 10 bases between. This CDR3 is built from 14 residues. Germline assignment: CDR1 GTSNPN and CDR2 SVGIG (reference sequence). The CDR3 region is CAWSADGANTEAFF. CDR3 coding DNA: TGTGCCTGGAGTGCTGACGGAGCGAACACTGAAGCTTTCTTT.

The chain uses TRBV7-2 and TRBJ1-5; the D gene is possibly TRBD1 (5 bases). V lost 3 bases to trimming and J lost 4 bases, with 22 bases between them. Germline values: CDR1 SGHTA, CDR2 FQGNSA. CDR3 length: 18 amino acids. The CDR3 DNA reads as TGTGCCAGCAGCTTCTTAACCACAATCGGGGCGGGGAATCAGCCCCAGCATTTT. This gives the protein CASSFLTTIGAGNQPQHF.

The V and J genes are TRBV11-3 and TRBJ1-6, with D unresolved. The CDR3 is made up of 13 amino acids. V shed 5 bases and J shed 10 bases, with 12 bases lying between them. CDR1 SGHNT and CDR2 YENEEA come from the germline V gene. In DNA form, the CDR3 reads TGTGCCAGCAGCGCGGACCTTGGGTCACCCCTCCACTTT. This encodes CASSADLGSPLHF.

This clone was seen a single time. This sequence joins TRBV6-2 or TRBV6-3 and TRBJ1-1; D possibly corresponds to TRBD1 (5 bases). CDR1 and CDR2 (germline): MNHEY, SVGEGT. The CDR3 is 14 residues long. V lost 5 bases and J lost 1, with 11 bases in between. The CDR3 nucleotides read TGTGCCAGCAGTACCTTGACAGCGAACACTGAAGCTTTCTTT. Protein: CASSTLTANTEAFF.

The V gene is TRBV29-1, the J gene TRBJ1-6; D is ambiguous. Per germline, CDR1 SQVTM and CDR2 ANQGSEA. The length of the CDR3 is 14 residues. Trimming took 7 bases from V and 3 from J, leaving 13 bases between them. This chain's CDR3 is CSDSPGYYNSPLHF. CDR3 nucleotide sequence: TGCAGCGATTCCCCGGGGTACTATAATTCACCCCTCCACTTT.

This clone is a singleton in its sample. The chain carries TRBV7-9 and TRBJ2-1; 10 bases align to TRBD2. CDR1 SEHNR and CDR2 FQNEAQ come from the germline V gene (reference sequence). The CDR3 runs 15 residues. V shed 5 bases and J 4 bases; nucleotides not matched to a gene: 5. The CDR3 sequence is CASSPILAGYNEQFF. The CDR3 DNA follows: TGTGCCAGCAGCCCTATACTAGCGGGATACAATGAGCAGTTCTTC. The full variable domain, with the rest looked up from reference TRBV7-9 and TRBJ2-1, is DTGVSQNPRHKITKRGQNVTFRCDPISEHNRLYWYRQTLGQGPEFLTYFQNEAQLEKSRLLSDRFSAERPKGSFSTLEIQRTEQGDSAMYLCASSPILAGYNEQFFGPGTRLTVL.

The chain recombines TRBV10-1 with TRBJ1-6, with no clear D. Germline values: CDR1 WNHNN, CDR2 SYGVQD (reference sequence). The CDR3 totals 15 residues. The V gene lost 8 bases and the J gene lost 9 bases, with 20 bases spanning the gap. CDR3 protein: CASHPGPKDCSPLHF. As DNA, the CDR3 is TGCGCCAGCCACCCCGGGCCTAAGGACTGTTCACCCCTCCACTTT.